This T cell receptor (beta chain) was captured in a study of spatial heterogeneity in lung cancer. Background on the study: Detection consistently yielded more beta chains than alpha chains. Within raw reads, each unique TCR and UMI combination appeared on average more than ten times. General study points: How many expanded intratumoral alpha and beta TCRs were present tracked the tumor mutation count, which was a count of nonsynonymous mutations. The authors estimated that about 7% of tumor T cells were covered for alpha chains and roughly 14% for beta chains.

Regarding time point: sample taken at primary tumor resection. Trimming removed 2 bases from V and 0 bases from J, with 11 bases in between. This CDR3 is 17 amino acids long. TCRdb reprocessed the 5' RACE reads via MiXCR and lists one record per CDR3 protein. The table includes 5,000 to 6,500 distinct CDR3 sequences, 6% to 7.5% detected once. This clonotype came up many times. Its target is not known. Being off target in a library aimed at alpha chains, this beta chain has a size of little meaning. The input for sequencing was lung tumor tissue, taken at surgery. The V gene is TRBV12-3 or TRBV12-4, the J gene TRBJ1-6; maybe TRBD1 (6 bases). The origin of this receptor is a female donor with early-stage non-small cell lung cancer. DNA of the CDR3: TGTGCCAGCAGTTTACGGGGGCAGAGCTCCTATAATTCACCCCTCCACTTT. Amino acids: CASSLRGQSSYNSPLHF.